The clone carrying this T cell receptor beta chain was found many times. What it binds is not known. A single record per CDR3 protein comes from TCRdb applying MiXCR to the 5' RACE reads. The table shows over 55,000 distinct CDR3 sequences, with 10% occurring only once. The data originate from a study of neurological immune-mediated disorders. Study-wide results and limits: TCR-beta repertoires seemed private in all groups, with no expanded CDR3 amino acid sequences shared.

There are 16 residues in the CDR3. The ends were cut back, 5 bases at V and 1 base at J, with 17 bases in the middle. CDR1 and CDR2 (germline): MNHEY, SVGEGT. As to time point: longitudinal time-point 1 (baseline). This clonotype originated in a young man in good health. This sequence joins TRBV6-2 or TRBV6-3 and TRBJ2-5; tentatively, D is TRBD2 (6 bases). Specimen: PBMCs. The CDR3 coding sequence is TGTGCCAGCAGTCTGACGGGGGAGAACCCCCAAGAGACCCAGTACTTC. Translation: CASSLTGENPQETQYF.